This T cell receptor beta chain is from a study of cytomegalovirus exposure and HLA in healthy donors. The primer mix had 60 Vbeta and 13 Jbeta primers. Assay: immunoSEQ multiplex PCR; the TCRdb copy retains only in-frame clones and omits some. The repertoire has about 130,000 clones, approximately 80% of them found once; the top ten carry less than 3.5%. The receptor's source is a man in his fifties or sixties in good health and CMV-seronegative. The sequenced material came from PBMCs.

CDR3 DNA sequence: TGTGCCAGTAGCACGGACAGCTACGAGCAGTACTTC. Its translation: CASSTDSYEQYF. The chain carries TRBV19 and TRBJ2-7; D perhaps matches TRBD1 (6 bases). Germline CDR1 is LNHDA and CDR2 is SQIVND (reference sequence). CDR3 length: 12 residues. Trimming stripped 6 bases from V and 3 bases from J, with 9 bases between.